This T cell receptor (beta chain) was recovered during a study of blood T cells in healthy people across ages. Findings and limits, study-wide: Naive CD4+ cells and diversity were both higher in long-lived donors than in aged donors.

Details on this clonotype: Its antigen is currently unknown.

Germline CDR1 and CDR2: MDHEN and SYDVKM. The CDR3 is made up of 13 amino acids. It was with a sample-barcoded 5' primer and a J-beta primer mix that a second PCR of roughly 7 to 12 cycles was run. Every single cDNA molecule received a tag from a template-switch adaptor with 12 random nucleotides. TCRdb reanalysed the 5' RACE reads using MiXCR and keeps one entry per CDR3 protein. The profile covers about 620,000 distinct CDR3 sequences, with around 21% appearing a single time and approximately 3.7% taken by the ten largest. The gene calls are TRBV28 and TRBJ2-1, with TRBD2 matching over 8 bases. The better agreement between TRBJ2-7 and the DNA end casts doubt on the J call. The specimen was blood. This receptor was obtained from a man between 65 and 85 years old in good health. The CDR3 loop is CASSNGGGYEQYF. DNA of the CDR3: TGTGCCAGCAGTAACGGCGGGGGGTACGAGCAGTACTTC.